This passage covers 18 T cell receptor beta chains from one sample sequenced in a study of PD-L1 blockade in urothelial cancer. Time point denoted: peripheral blood 6 weeks after treatment start. Using immunoSEQ multiplex PCR, the repertoire was profiled, and TCRdb retains in-frame clones only, with some absent. The repertoire includes just over 40,000 clones, approximately 85% of them detected once, and over 2.5% sits in the top ten. Sequencing used PBMCs, obtained around atezolizumab (anti-PD-L1) treatment. The origin of the receptors is a man between 65 and 79 years old with urothelial cancer.

This clone was detected only once. The chain's CDR3 is CASSARGRLAGVNEQFF. CDR3 nucleotides: TGCGCCAGCAGTGCACGGGGTCGGCTAGCGGGAGTCAATGAGCAGTTCTTC. The chain employs TRBV10-1 and TRBJ2-1, with 10 bases aligning to TRBD2. Germline V CDR1 and CDR2: WNHNN, SYGVQD (reference sequence). This CDR3 has 17 amino acids. With 4 bases clipped from V and 6 bases from J, the junction kept 12 bases outside the gene matches.

The chain employs TRBV5-4 and TRBJ2-1; TRBD2 agrees at 7 bases. This CDR3 is 14 amino acids long. V shed 10 bases and J 5 bases; nucleotides not matched to a gene: 12. In germline, CDR1 is SGHNT, CDR2 YYREEE (reference sequence). The CDR3 protein is CAGGGKRDDNEQFF. In DNA, the CDR3 is TGTGCCGGGGGAGGAAAGCGGGACGACAATGAGCAGTTCTTC.

This chain links TRBV29-1 with TRBJ2-7, with 8 bases that match TRBD1. Looked up from germline, CDR1 is SQVTM and CDR2 is ANQGSEA. The V and J ends lost 4 bases and 6 bases, in that order; junction bases with no gene match: 5. The CDR3 runs 12 residues. The CDR3 reads CSVAGQGREQYF. The CDR3 DNA reads as TGCAGCGTTGCTGGACAGGGCCGCGAGCAGTACTTC.

This chain uses TRBV5-1 with TRBJ2-5, with 11 bases matching TRBD2. The CDR3 spans 14 residues. Germline values: CDR1 SGHRS, CDR2 YFSETQ. J gave up 2 bases and V 7 bases, and 4 bases lay outside the gene matches. CDR3 in amino acids: CASEGLAGQETQYF. CDR3 DNA sequence: TGCGCCAGCGAAGGACTAGCGGGTCAAGAGACCCAGTACTTC.

The CDR3 protein is CASGQPWATGELFF. CDR3 bases: TGTGCCAGCGGCCAACCCTGGGCGACCGGGGAGCTGTTTTTT. This chain connects TRBV6-6 to TRBJ2-2, with no clear D. The V gene's germline CDR1 is MNHNY and CDR2 SVGAGI (reference sequence). The CDR3 has 14 amino acids. V lost 8 bases, J lost 5 bases, and 15 bases lay in between.

The chain employs TRBV19 and TRBJ1-1, with 7 positions matching TRBD1. V lost 5 bases, J lost 2 bases, and 5 bases stayed unmatched. CDR1 and CDR2 from the germline V gene are LNHDA and SQIVND (reference sequence). This CDR3 is 14 amino acids long. The CDR3 is CASSPRTGNTEAFF. DNA for the CDR3: TGTGCCAGTAGTCCAAGGACAGGAAACACTGAAGCTTTCTTT.

This clone is a singleton in its sample. The chain couples TRBV30 to TRBJ1-5; 7 bases agree with TRBD1. From germline, CDR1 is GTSNPN and CDR2 SVGIG (reference sequence). The CDR3 is made up of 14 amino acids. Germline trimming cut 3 bases from V and 3 bases from J; bases unmatched to any gene: 5. CDR3 DNA sequence: TGTGCCTGGAGGACGGGACAGCCCAATCAGCCCCAGCATTTT. Amino acid sequence: CAWRTGQPNQPQHF.

V gene TRBV19 combines with J gene TRBJ2-1; a possible D gene is TRBD1 (5 bases). The CDR3 loop spans 14 amino acids. Germline V CDR1 and CDR2: LNHDA, SQIVND (reference sequence). V was trimmed by 3 bases and J by 8 bases, leaving 14 bases between them. CDR3 amino acids: CASSIQPGNHEQFF. CDR3 in DNA: TGTGCCAGTAGTATTCAGCCAGGGAACCATGAGCAGTTCTTC.

The gene calls are TRBV28 and TRBJ2-3; TRBD2 matches at 10 bases. The ends lost 6 bases at V and 3 bases at J; junction bases unmatched: 15. This CDR3 contains 18 residues. The germline CDR1 and CDR2 sequences are MDHEN and SYDVKM. The CDR3 DNA sequence: TGTGCCAGCAGCCCCCTCGGACTAGCGGCAGCGGGAACAGATACGCAGTATTTT. It yields the protein CASSPLGLAAAGTDTQYF.

This clone has just one count. The CDR3 DNA follows: TGTGCCACCAGCAAAGCAGGGCGAAATCAGCCCCAGCATTTT. Protein sequence: CATSKAGRNQPQHF. V is TRBV15 and J is TRBJ1-5; D possibly corresponds to TRBD1 (5 bases). Between the trimmed V and J ends, which lost 4 bases and 4 bases, there was a span of 11 bases. Germline loops: CDR1 LNHNV, CDR2 YYDKDF (reference sequence). The CDR3 runs to 14 residues.

The gene calls are TRBV9 and TRBJ2-1, with a weak D call TRBD2 (5 bases). The CDR3 extends over 13 amino acids. In germline, CDR1 is SGDLS, CDR2 YYNGEE. Trimming left V 3 bases short and J 7 bases short, with 11 bases between. The CDR3 loop reads CASSGGRGNEQFF. The DNA for the CDR3 is TGTGCCAGCAGCGGAGGTCGGGGAAATGAGCAGTTCTTC.

This chain connects TRBV2 to TRBJ2-7; TRBD2 matches 8 bases. Germline values: CDR1 SNHLY, CDR2 FYNNEI. Unmatched junction bases numbered 7, after V lost 4 bases and J lost 5 bases. The CDR3 spans 14 residues. CDR3 DNA sequence: TGTGCCAGCAGTGCAAATCGGGGGGGAGACGAGCAGTACTTC. This gives the protein CASSANRGGDEQYF.

This sequence joins TRBV4-2 and TRBJ1-1, with a weak D call TRBD1 (5 bases). Germline CDR1 and CDR2: LGHNA and YNFKEQ. Trimming cost V 3 bases and J 10 bases, with 18 bases left between them. The CDR3 consists of 14 residues. CDR3 sequence (DNA): TGTGCCAGCAGCCACCTTATAGGTGAAGACAGAGCTTTCTTT. Translation: CASSHLIGEDRAFF.

V and J are TRBV5-6 and TRBJ2-7; 11 bases line up with TRBD1. The ends lost 3 bases at V and 6 bases at J; junction bases unmatched: 8. This CDR3 region has 15 residues. The germline V gene has CDR1 SGHDT and CDR2 YYEEEE. CDR3 bases: TGTGCCAGCAGCTCCACCCGGGACAGGGGGATCGAGCAGTACTTC. The encoded protein is CASSSTRDRGIEQYF. Filled out from reference TRBV5-6 and TRBJ2-7, the complete variable domain reads DAGVTQSPTHLIKTRGQQVTLRCSPKSGHDTVSWYQQALGQGPQFIFQYYEEEERQRGNFPDRFSGHQFPNYSSELNVNALLLGDSALYLCASSSTRDRGIEQYFGPGTRLTVT.

The chain employs TRBV6-5 and TRBJ1-2, with D possibly being TRBD1 (6 bases). Between the trimmed V and J ends, which lost 2 bases and 0 bases, there was a span of 7 bases. The CDR3 extends over 14 amino acids. CDR1 is MNHEY, CDR2 SVGAGI, per germline. Here the CDR3 DNA reads TGTGCCAGCAGTTACGCAGGGGCTAACTATGGCTACACCTTC. Translated: CASSYAGANYGYTF.

The V call is TRBV5-6, the J call TRBJ2-7, with a tentative D call TRBD1 (6 bases). Trimming pared 1 base from V and 0 bases from J, leaving 17 bases between. This CDR3 is 17 amino acids long. Germline V gives CDR1 SGHDT, CDR2 YYEEEE. This CDR3 reads CASSLRQELGVSYEQYF. CDR3 DNA sequence: TGTGCCAGCAGCTTGCGACAGGAGTTGGGGGTCTCCTACGAGCAGTACTTC.

The gene calls are TRBV5-1 and TRBJ1-3; 10 bases line up with TRBD1. V was pared by 3 bases and J by 0 bases, with 3 bases of the junction left unmatched. The germline V gene encodes CDR1 SGHRS and CDR2 YFSETQ. The CDR3 contains 16 residues. The CDR3 is CASSWTGGVSGNTIYF. In DNA, the CDR3 is TGCGCCAGCAGCTGGACAGGGGGAGTCTCTGGAAACACCATATATTTT.

The chain combines TRBV6-6 with TRBJ2-7; D gene unclear. Germline CDR1 is MNHNY and CDR2 is SVGAGI (reference sequence). Trimming took 5 bases from V and 0 from J, leaving 5 bases between them. This CDR3 comprises 12 residues. Here the CDR3 reads CASSPGSYEQYF. CDR3 bases: TGTGCCAGCAGTCCCGGCTCCTACGAGCAGTACTTC.